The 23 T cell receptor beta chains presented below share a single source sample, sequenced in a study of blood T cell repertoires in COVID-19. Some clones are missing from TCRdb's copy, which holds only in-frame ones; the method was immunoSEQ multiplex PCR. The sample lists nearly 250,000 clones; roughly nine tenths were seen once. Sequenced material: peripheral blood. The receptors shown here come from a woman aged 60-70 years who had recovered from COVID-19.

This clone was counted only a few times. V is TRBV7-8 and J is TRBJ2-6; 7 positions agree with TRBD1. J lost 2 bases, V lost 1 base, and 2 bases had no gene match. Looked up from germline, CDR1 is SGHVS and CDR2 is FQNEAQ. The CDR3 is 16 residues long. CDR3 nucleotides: TGTGCCAGCAGCTTAGTAACAGGGGCTGGGGCCAACGTCCTGACTTTC. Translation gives CASSLVTGAGANVLTF.

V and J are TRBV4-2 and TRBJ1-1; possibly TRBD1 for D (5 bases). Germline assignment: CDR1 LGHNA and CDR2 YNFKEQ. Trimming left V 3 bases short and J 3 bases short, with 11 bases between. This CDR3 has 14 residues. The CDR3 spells CASSQTGTYTEAFF. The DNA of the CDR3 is TGTGCCAGCAGCCAGACCGGGACTTACACTGAAGCTTTCTTT.

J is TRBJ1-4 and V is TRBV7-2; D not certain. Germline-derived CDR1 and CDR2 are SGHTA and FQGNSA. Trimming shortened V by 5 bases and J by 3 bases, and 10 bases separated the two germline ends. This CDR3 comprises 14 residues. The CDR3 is CASSQRVPNEKLFF. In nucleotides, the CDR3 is TGTGCCAGCAGCCAGCGAGTCCCTAATGAAAAACTGTTTTTT.

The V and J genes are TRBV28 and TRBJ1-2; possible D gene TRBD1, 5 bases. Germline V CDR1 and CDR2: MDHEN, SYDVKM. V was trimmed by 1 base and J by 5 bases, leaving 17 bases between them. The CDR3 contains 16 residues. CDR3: CASSLSGRGVKYGYTF. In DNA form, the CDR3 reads TGTGCCAGCAGTTTATCTGGGCGGGGGGTGAAATATGGCTACACCTTC.

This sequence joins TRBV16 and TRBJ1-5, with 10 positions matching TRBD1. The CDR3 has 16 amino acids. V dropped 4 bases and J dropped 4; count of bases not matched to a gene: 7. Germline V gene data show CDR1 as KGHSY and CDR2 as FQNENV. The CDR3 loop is CASSRQGAGGNQPQHF. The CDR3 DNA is TGTGCCAGCAGCCGACAGGGGGCCGGGGGTAATCAGCCCCAGCATTTT.

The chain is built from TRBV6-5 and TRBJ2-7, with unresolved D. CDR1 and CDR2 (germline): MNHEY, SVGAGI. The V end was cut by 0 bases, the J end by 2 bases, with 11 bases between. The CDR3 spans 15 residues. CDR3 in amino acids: CASSYSAYSTYEQYF. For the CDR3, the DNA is TGTGCCAGCAGTTACTCAGCCTATTCCACCTACGAGCAGTACTTC.

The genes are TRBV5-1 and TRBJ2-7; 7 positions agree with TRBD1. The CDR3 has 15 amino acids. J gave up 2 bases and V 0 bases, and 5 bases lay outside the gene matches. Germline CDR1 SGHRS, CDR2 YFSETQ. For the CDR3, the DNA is TGCGCCAGCAGCTTGGGGCGACAGGGCCCCTACGAGCAGTACTTC. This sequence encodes CASSLGRQGPYEQYF.

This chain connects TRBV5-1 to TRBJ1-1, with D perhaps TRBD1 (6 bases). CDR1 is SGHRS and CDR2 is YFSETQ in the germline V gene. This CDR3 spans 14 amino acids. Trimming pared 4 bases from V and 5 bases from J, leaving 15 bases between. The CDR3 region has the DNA TGCGCCAGCAGCCAGAAGGGGGTAGAGACTGAAGCTTTCTTT. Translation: CASSQKGVETEAFF.

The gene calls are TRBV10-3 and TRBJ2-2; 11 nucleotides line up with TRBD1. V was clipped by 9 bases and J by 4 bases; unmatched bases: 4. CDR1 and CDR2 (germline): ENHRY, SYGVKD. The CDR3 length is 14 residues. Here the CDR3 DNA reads TGTGCCATAACCGGGACAGGGGGCACCGGGGAGCTGTTTTTT. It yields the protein CAITGTGGTGELFF.

CDR3 sequence reads: CASSAGGVQPQHF. The DNA for the CDR3 is TGTGCCAGCTCCGCCGGGGGGGTCCAGCCCCAGCATTTT. The chain is built from TRBV9 and TRBJ1-5; D possibly corresponds to TRBD1 (5 bases). The germline gives CDR1 SGDLS, CDR2 YYNGEE. The CDR3 spans 13 residues. Trimming removed 7 bases from V and 7 bases from J, with 15 bases in between.

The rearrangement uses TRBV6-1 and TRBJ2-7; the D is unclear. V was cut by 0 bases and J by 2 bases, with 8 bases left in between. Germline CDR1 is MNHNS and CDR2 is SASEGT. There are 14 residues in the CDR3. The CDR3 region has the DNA TGTGCCAGCAGTGAAGCAGGCGGTACCTACGAGCAGTACTTC. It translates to CASSEAGGTYEQYF.

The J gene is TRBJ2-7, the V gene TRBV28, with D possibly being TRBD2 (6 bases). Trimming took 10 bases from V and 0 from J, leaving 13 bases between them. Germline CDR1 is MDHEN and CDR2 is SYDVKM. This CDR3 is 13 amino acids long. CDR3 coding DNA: TGTGCCATCCGGTCCGGGGGCTCCTACGAGCAGTACTTC. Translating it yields CAIRSGGSYEQYF.

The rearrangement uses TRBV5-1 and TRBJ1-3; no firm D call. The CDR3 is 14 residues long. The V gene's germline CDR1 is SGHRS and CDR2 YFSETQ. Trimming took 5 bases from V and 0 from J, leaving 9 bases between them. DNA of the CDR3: TGCGCCAGCAGGTCGACAAGCTCTGGAAACACCATATATTTT. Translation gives CASRSTSSGNTIYF.

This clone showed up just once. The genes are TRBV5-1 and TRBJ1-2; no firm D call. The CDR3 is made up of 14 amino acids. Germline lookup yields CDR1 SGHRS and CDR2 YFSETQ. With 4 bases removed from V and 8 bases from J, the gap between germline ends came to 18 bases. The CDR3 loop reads CASSPNELSRGYTF. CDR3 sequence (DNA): TGCGCCAGCAGCCCGAACGAGCTAAGCAGGGGCTACACCTTC.

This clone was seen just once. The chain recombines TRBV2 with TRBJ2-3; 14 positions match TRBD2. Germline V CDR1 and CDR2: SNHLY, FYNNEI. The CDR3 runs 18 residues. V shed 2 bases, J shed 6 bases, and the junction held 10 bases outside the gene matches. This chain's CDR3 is CASSEPLRLAGGRDTQYF. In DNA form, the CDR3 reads TGTGCCAGCAGTGAACCCCTAAGACTAGCGGGGGGGCGTGATACGCAGTATTTT.

The CDR3 sequence is CASSSARVGQPQHF. As DNA, the CDR3 is TGTGCCAGCAGTTCCGCCAGGGTGGGTCAGCCCCAGCATTTT. The rearrangement links TRBV28 to TRBJ1-5; TRBD1 might be the D (5 bases). This CDR3 comprises 14 residues. In germline, CDR1 is MDHEN, CDR2 SYDVKM. The V end lost 4 bases, the J end lost 6 bases, and 13 bases lay between the germline ends.

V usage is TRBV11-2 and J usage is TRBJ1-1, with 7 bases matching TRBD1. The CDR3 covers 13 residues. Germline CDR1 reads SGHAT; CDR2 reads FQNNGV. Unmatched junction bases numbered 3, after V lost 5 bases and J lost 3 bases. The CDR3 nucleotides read TGTGCCAGCAGCAACGACAGGGACACTGAAGCTTTCTTT. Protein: CASSNDRDTEAFF.

The DNA of the CDR3 is TGCAGTGCTTGGGACTTCACTGAAGCTTTCTTT. It encodes CSAWDFTEAFF. The chain combines TRBV20-1 with TRBJ1-1; weak D call: TRBD1 (5 bases). Germline V gene lookup returns CDR1 DFQATT and CDR2 SNEGSKA (reference sequence). The CDR3 extends over 11 amino acids. V gave up 5 bases and J gave up 4 bases, with 8 bases separating them.

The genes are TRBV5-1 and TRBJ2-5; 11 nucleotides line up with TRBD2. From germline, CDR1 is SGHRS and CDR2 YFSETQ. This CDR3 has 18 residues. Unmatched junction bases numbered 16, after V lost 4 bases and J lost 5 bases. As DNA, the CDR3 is TGCGCCAGCAGCCCCCTCGGGGGACTAGCGGCGATCACTGAGACCCAGTACTTC. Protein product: CASSPLGGLAAITETQYF.

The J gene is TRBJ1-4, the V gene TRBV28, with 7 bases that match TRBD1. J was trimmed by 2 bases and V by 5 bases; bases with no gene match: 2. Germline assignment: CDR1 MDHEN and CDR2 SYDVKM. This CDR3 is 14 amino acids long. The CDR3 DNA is TGTGCCAGCAGTCAACAGGGGACTAATGAAAAACTGTTTTTT. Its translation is CASSQQGTNEKLFF.

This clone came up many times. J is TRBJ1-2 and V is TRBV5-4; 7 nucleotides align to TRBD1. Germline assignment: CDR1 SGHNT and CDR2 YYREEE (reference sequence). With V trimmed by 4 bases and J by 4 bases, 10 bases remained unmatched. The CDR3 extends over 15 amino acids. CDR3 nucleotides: TGTGCCAGCAGCCCCTCGGAGGGGACAGTCTATGGCTACACCTTC. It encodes CASSPSEGTVYGYTF.

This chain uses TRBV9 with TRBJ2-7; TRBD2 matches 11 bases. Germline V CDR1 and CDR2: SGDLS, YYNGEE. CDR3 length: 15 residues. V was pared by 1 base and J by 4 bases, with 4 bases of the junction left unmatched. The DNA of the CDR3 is TGTGCCAGCAGCGTATCTAGCGGGGGGCCGTACGAGCAGTACTTC. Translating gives CASSVSSGGPYEQYF.

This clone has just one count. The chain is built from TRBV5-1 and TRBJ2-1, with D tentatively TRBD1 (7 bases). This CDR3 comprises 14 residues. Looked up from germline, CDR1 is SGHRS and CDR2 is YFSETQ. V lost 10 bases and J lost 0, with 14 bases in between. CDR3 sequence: CASLQGGSYNEQFF. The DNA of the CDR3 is TGCGCCTCCCTTCAGGGGGGCTCCTACAATGAGCAGTTCTTC. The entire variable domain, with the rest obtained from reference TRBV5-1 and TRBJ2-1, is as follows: KAGVTQTPRYLIKTRGQQVTLSCSPISGHRSVSWYQQTPGQGLQFLFEYFSETQRNKGNFPGRFSGRQFSNSRSEMNVSTLELGDSALYLCASLQGGSYNEQFFGPGTRLTVL.